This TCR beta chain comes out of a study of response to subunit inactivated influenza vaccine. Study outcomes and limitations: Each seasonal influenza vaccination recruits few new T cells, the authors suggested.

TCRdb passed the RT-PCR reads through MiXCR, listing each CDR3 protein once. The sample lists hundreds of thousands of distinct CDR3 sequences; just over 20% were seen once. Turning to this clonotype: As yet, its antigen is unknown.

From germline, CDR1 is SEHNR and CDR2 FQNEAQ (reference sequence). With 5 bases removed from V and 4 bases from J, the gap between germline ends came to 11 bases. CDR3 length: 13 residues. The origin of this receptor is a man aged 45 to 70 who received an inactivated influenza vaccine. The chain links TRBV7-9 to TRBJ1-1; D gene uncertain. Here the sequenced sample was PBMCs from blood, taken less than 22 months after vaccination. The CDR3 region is CASSPAPSTEAFF. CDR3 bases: TGTGCCAGCAGCCCCGCGCCGTCCACTGAAGCTTTCTTT.